This T cell receptor beta chain was documented in a study of blood T cells in healthy people across ages. Overall study context: Every two T cells gave about one barcoded beta molecule via template switching.

The CDR3 is 16 residues long. Germline V gives CDR1 DFQATT, CDR2 SNEGSKA (reference sequence). With a J-beta primer mix and a sample-barcoded 5' primer, a second PCR ran about 7 to 11 cycles. All cDNA molecules were each tagged by a template-switch adaptor with 12 random nucleotides. TCRdb re-derived calls from the 5' RACE reads in MiXCR, one entry per CDR3 protein. The sample consists of approximately 1.5 million distinct CDR3 sequences, approximately 42% of them appearing once. A minimum of 6 micrograms of total RNA was extracted per sample. The sample taken for sequencing was blood. This rearrangement joins TRBV20-1 to TRBJ2-1, with TRBD2 matching 11 bases. The DNA end is more similar to TRBJ2-7, so the J call may be wrong. This TCR was sampled from a woman under 30 in good health. The CDR3 is CSARPLAGGSYNEQYF. CDR3 DNA: TGCAGTGCTAGGCCTCTAGCGGGAGGATCCTACAATGAGCAGTACTTC.